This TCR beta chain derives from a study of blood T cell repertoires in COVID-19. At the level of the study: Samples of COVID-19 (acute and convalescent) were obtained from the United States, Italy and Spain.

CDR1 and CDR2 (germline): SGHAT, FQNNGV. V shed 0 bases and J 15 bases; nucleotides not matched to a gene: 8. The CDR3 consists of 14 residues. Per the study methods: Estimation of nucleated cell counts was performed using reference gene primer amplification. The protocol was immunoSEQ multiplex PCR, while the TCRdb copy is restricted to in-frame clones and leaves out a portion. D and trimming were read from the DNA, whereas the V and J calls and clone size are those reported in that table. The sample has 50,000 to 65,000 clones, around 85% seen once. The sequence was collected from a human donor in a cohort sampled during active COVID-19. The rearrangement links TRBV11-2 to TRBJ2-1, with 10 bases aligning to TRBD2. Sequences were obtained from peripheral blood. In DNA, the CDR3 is TGTGCCAGCAGCTTAGATCCCCTAGCGGGAGCGGGGTTCTTC. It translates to CASSLDPLAGAGFF.